Listed below are T cell receptor beta chains from one sample, sequenced in a study of blood T cell repertoires in COVID-19. Clones were sequenced by immunoSEQ multiplex PCR, and TCRdb holds only the in-frame ones, with some missing. Here the sample spans over 150,000 clones, approximately 85% being singletons. Sequencing was performed on peripheral blood. These receptors came from a woman aged 55-70 years with COVID-19, enrolled during active disease. The CDR3 runs from the conserved cysteine through the conserved F or W. The D gene is left open where the match is weak. Clone size is given for some rows only: seen once, a few or many times, or a class if the clone is expanded.

v_gene,abundance,j_gene,d_gene,CDR3nt,CDR3aa
TRBV5-4,once,TRBJ2-7,TRBD2,TGTGCCAGCAGCCCTCAGTCTAGCGGCTCCTACGAGCAGTACTTC,CASSPQSSGSYEQYF
TRBV5-5,NA,TRBJ1-4,NA,TGTGCCAGCAGCTTGGTCGGGGGTGGTTCTGAAAAACTGTTTTTT,CASSLVGGGSEKLFF
TRBV9,NA,TRBJ1-5,NA,TGTGCCAGCAGCGGAGACAGTATTCGGAATCAGCCCCAGCATTTT,CASSGDSIRNQPQHF
TRBV5-4,NA,TRBJ2-2,NA,TGTGCCAGCAGCTTGTTTTTGGGGGGGCAGGGGACCGGGGAGCTGTTTTTT,CASSLFLGGQGTGELFF
TRBV7-9,NA,TRBJ1-4,NA,TGTGCCAGCAGCTCGTACAGGTCAACTAATGAAAAACTGTTTTTT,CASSSYRSTNEKLFF
TRBV3-1/TRBV3-2,NA,TRBJ2-1,TRBD2,TGTGCCAGCAGCCAGATGGGGGGAGGGCAAAATGAGCAGTTCTTC,CASSQMGGGQNEQFF
TRBV7-9,NA,TRBJ1-1,NA,TGTGCCACCCCGCAAGCGGGAGGGAACACTGAAGCTTTCTTT,CATPQAGGNTEAFF
TRBV7-2,NA,TRBJ2-5,TRBD1,TGTGCCAGCAGCTCCCCCAGGGGGCGCAGGGAGACCCAGTACTTC,CASSSPRGRRETQYF
TRBV5-1,NA,TRBJ1-2,NA,TGCGCCAGCAGCTTGGACTTGGTAGACTATGGCTACACCTTC,CASSLDLVDYGYTF
TRBV5-4,once,TRBJ2-7,NA,TGTGCCAGCAGCTTGGTTAGGACGGGGGAGCAGTACTTC,CASSLVRTGEQYF
TRBV6-1,NA,TRBJ1-4,NA,TGTGCCAGCAGTGACCGACAGCGTCGGGGGGAAAAACTGTTTTTT,CASSDRQRRGEKLFF
TRBV7-3,NA,TRBJ1-1,NA,TGTGCCAGCAGCTTGGGCAGGGCCAACACTGAAGCTTTCTTT,CASSLGRANTEAFF
TRBV11-2,once,TRBJ2-4,NA,TGTGCCAGCAGCCCCTCGCGTGTTCTAGCCAAAAACATTCAGTACTTC,CASSPSRVLAKNIQYF
TRBV6-1,NA,TRBJ2-5,TRBD2,TGTGCCAGCAGTGAAGCTCTTAGCGGGAGATACCAAGAGACCCAGTACTTC,CASSEALSGRYQETQYF
TRBV3-1/TRBV3-2,NA,TRBJ2-1,NA,TGTGCCAGCAGCCCTGAGGAGAGGGTGAGGTATGAGCAGTTCTTC,CASSPEERVRYEQFF
TRBV7-2,NA,TRBJ1-2,NA,TGTGCCAGCAGCAGGGGTCCGGGCTATGGCTACACCTTC,CASSRGPGYGYTF
TRBV3-1/TRBV3-2,NA,TRBJ2-1,TRBD2,TGTGCCAGCAGCCTTACAGCCGGGACTAGCGGGGTCAATGAGCAGTTCTTC,CASSLTAGTSGVNEQFF
TRBV10-2,NA,TRBJ2-1,TRBD2,TGCGCCAGCTGCGAGTCGAGCGGGGGGGCGGGGGAGTTCTTC,CASCESSGGAGEFF
TRBV29-1,NA,TRBJ1-2,TRBD1,TGCAGCGTTGATCCTCGTCGGGGCACAGGGGACGGCTACACCTTC,CSVDPRRGTGDGYTF
TRBV20-1,few,TRBJ1-6,NA,TGCAGTGCTAGTCCGAACAGTTTCTCCTATAATTCACCCCTCCACTTT,CSASPNSFSYNSPLHF
TRBV5-1,NA,TRBJ1-1,TRBD1,TGCGCCAGCAGCCTGGGACAGGGGTCCACTGAAGCTTTCTTT,CASSLGQGSTEAFF
TRBV6-2/TRBV6-3,NA,TRBJ2-7,TRBD2,TGTGCCAGCAGCCACCCTCTTAGCGGGAGGTCCTACGAGCAGTACTTC,CASSHPLSGRSYEQYF
TRBV19,NA,TRBJ1-6,NA,TGTGCCAGTAGCATCGGACAGACTAATTCACCCCTCCACTTT,CASSIGQTNSPLHF
TRBV19,NA,TRBJ2-6,NA,TGTGCCACCCGGGAGTTTCGCTCTGGGGCCAACGTCCTGACTTTC,CATREFRSGANVLTF
TRBV7-2,NA,TRBJ1-4,NA,TGTGCCAGCAGCTTGTACAGTAATAATGAAAAACTGTTTTTT,CASSLYSNNEKLFF
TRBV7-8,once,TRBJ2-1,NA,TGTGCCAGCCGTCCCCTATCCGGGGATATCTACAATGAGCAGTTCTTC,CASRPLSGDIYNEQFF
TRBV15,few,TRBJ2-4,NA,TGTGCCACCAGCAGAGGAAGGGGACATATGGACAAAAACATTCAGTACTTC,CATSRGRGHMDKNIQYF
TRBV27,NA,TRBJ1-2,TRBD1,TGTGCCAGCAGTTTAGGGGGTAGGGCAGGGGGTGGCTACACCTTC,CASSLGGRAGGGYTF
TRBV7-9,NA,TRBJ2-7,TRBD1,TGTGCCAGCAGCACTTCAGGGGGCGGCGTGGAGCAGTACTTC,CASSTSGGGVEQYF
TRBV12-3/TRBV12-4,once,TRBJ1-5,NA,TGTGCCAGCAGTTTGTCGGGGGATCAGCCCCAGCATTTT,CASSLSGDQPQHF
TRBV2,few,TRBJ2-3,NA,TGTGCCAGCAGGGAAAACAGGGCTGGTACAGATACGCAGTATTTT,CASRENRAGTDTQYF
TRBV30,NA,TRBJ1-5,NA,TGTGCCTGGAGTGTACTAGCTAGCAATCAGCCCCAGCATTTT,CAWSVLASNQPQHF
TRBV5-1,NA,TRBJ1-4,TRBD1,TGCGCCAGCAGTCCGGGACAGGCCGATGAAAAACTGTTTTTT,CASSPGQADEKLFF
TRBV14,NA,TRBJ1-2,NA,TGTGCCAGCAGCCAAGATCCGAAAGGGAGTCCGTACACCTTC,CASSQDPKGSPYTF
TRBV5-6,NA,TRBJ1-5,NA,TGTGCCAGCAGCTTGAGGGGGGGCATTAGCAATCAGCCCCAGCATTTT,CASSLRGGISNQPQHF
TRBV10-3,NA,TRBJ1-2,NA,TGTGCCATCAGTGAGTCGGGGGGGTACGATGGCTACACCTTC,CAISESGGYDGYTF
TRBV9,NA,TRBJ1-1,NA,TGTGCCAGCAGCGTAGACGCGGGCGGGATGAACACTGAAGCTTTCTTT,CASSVDAGGMNTEAFF
TRBV11-2,once,TRBJ1-1,NA,TGTGCCAGCAGCTTAGGACAGGCCACTGAAGCTTTCTTT,CASSLGQATEAFF
TRBV6-5,NA,TRBJ2-2,NA,TGTGCCAGCAGGAGGCCCGCCGGCACCGGGGAGCTGTTTTTT,CASRRPAGTGELFF
TRBV30,NA,TRBJ1-1,NA,TGTGCCTGGATGGGCAACACTGAAGCTTTCTTT,CAWMGNTEAFF
TRBV7-9,NA,TRBJ1-1,NA,TGTGCCAGCACGCTACAGGCCAAGCGAGCTTTCTTT,CASTLQAKRAFF
TRBV7-3,NA,TRBJ2-1,NA,TGTGCCAGCAGCCAGGGTGGAGGGACCTACAATGAGCAGTTCTTC,CASSQGGGTYNEQFF
TRBV11-2,NA,TRBJ2-1,NA,TGTGCCAGCACAACGACAGCCCACAATGAGCAGTTCTTC,CASTTTAHNEQFF
TRBV10-3,NA,TRBJ1-4,TRBD1,TGTGCCATCAGCGCCCGACAGGGAGTGGGTGAAAAACTGTTTTTT,CAISARQGVGEKLFF
TRBV3-1/TRBV3-2,NA,TRBJ2-1,NA,TGTGCCAGCAGCCTGGTTTCACGAGGGGAGCAGTTCTTC,CASSLVSRGEQFF
TRBV30,NA,TRBJ1-3,NA,TGTGCCTGGAGTGTCCAATCTGGAAACACCATATATTTT,CAWSVQSGNTIYF
TRBV19,NA,TRBJ2-5,TRBD1,TGTGCCAGTAGATCACAGGGGGAAGAGACCCAGTACTTC,CASRSQGEETQYF
TRBV5-4,NA,TRBJ2-1,TRBD1,TGTGCCAGCAGCTTGACAGGGGGAGCTACCTACAATGAGCAGTTCTTC,CASSLTGGATYNEQFF
TRBV7-9,NA,TRBJ2-3,TRBD2,TGTGCCAGCAGCTCTGTTGTAGCGGGGGCGGGCACAGATACGCAGTATTTT,CASSSVVAGAGTDTQYF
TRBV11-2,once,TRBJ1-3,NA,TGTGCCAGCAGTTCACAGGTCCCACCTGGAAACACCATATATTTT,CASSSQVPPGNTIYF
TRBV30,NA,TRBJ1-1,TRBD1,TGTGCCTGGAGTGTGGGACAGAGCCGAAACCCGAACACTGAAGCTTTCTTT,CAWSVGQSRNPNTEAFF
TRBV6-5,NA,TRBJ2-3,TRBD2,TGTGCCAGCAGCCGTTCTAGCGGGGGGAGGGATACGCAGTATTTT,CASSRSSGGRDTQYF
TRBV18,NA,TRBJ1-1,TRBD1,TGTGCCAGCTCACCATATCGACAGGGGAAGTTGGGCACTGAAGCTTTCTTT,CASSPYRQGKLGTEAFF
TRBV5-6,NA,TRBJ1-5,NA,TGTGCCAGCAGCAACGTACAGGGCACTCAGCCCCAGCATTTT,CASSNVQGTQPQHF
TRBV3-1/TRBV3-2,NA,TRBJ2-5,TRBD1,TGTGCCAGCGGGGACAGGGTCTTCAGGGAGGAGACCCAGTACTTC,CASGDRVFREETQYF
TRBV5-5,few,TRBJ1-1,NA,TGTGCCAGCAGCGCTGAACAGGCGATGAACACTGAAGCTTTCTTT,CASSAEQAMNTEAFF
TRBV6-5,NA,TRBJ1-4,NA,TGTGCCGCGGCCCTTTATGAAAAACTGTTTTTT,CAAALYEKLFF
TRBV2,once,TRBJ2-5,TRBD2,TGTGCCAGCAGCGGACTAGCGGGGGGGTGGCAAGAGACCCAGTACTTC,CASSGLAGGWQETQYF